The rows below give T cell receptor beta chains drawn from one sample of a study of radiotherapy plus CTLA-4 blockade in lung cancer. Sequenced by immunoSEQ multiplex PCR; TCRdb stores in-frame clones only, minus some. The sample contains nearly 95,000 clones, 82% of which appear only once. The starting material was peripheral blood, obtained from a patient treated with radiotherapy plus ipilimumab. Receptors originate from a human donor with non-small cell lung cancer that progressed on radiotherapy plus ipilimumab. Each CDR3 is given with its conserved first and last residue. Each record gives: V gene, J gene, D gene, clone size, CDR3 DNA, CDR3 protein. The D gene is left open where the match is weak. Rows give clone size only sometimes, using once, few, many, or a class for an expanded clone.

>TRBV7-9|TRBJ2-1|-|-
TGTGCCAGCAGCCCGAGGACAACCAATGAGCAGTTCTTC
CASSPRTTNEQFF
>TRBV28|TRBJ1-6|TRBD1|-
TGTGCCAGCAGTCAGAAGGACAGGGCGTATTCACCCCTCCACTTT
CASSQKDRAYSPLHF
>TRBV6-5|TRBJ1-1|-|-
TGTGCCAGCAGTTACGGTCCGGGGAACACTGAAGCTTTCTTT
CASSYGPGNTEAFF
>TRBV9|TRBJ2-1|TRBD2|-
TGTGCCAGCAGCGCCTCCGGGACTAGGTCCTACAATGAGCAGTTCTTC
CASSASGTRSYNEQFF
>TRBV28|TRBJ2-5|TRBD2|-
TGTGCCAGCAGTTTCGCCCCGGGACTAGTTGGCCCGAAAGAGACCCAGTACTTC
CASSFAPGLVGPKETQYF
>TRBV27|TRBJ2-7|-|many
TGTGCCAGCAGTGGGGGGTACGAGCAGTACTTC
CASSGGYEQYF
>TRBV10-3|TRBJ2-5|-|-
TGTGCCATCAGTGAGCTTCGGTCCTCGGAGACCCAGTACTTC
CAISELRSSETQYF
>TRBV19|TRBJ1-5|TRBD1|-
TGTGCCAGTACTCCCAGGACAGGGGAGCTGGAGTATCAGCCCCAGCATTTT
CASTPRTGELEYQPQHF
>TRBV18|TRBJ1-3|TRBD1|-
TGTGCCAGCTCACACCGGGGACAGGCCTCTGGAAACACCATATATTTT
CASSHRGQASGNTIYF
>TRBV2|TRBJ2-1|TRBD1|-
TGTGCCAGCAGCGCAGGGGGCGCGTTGGGCTCCGGCTCCTACAATGAGCAGTTCTTC
CASSAGGALGSGSYNEQFF